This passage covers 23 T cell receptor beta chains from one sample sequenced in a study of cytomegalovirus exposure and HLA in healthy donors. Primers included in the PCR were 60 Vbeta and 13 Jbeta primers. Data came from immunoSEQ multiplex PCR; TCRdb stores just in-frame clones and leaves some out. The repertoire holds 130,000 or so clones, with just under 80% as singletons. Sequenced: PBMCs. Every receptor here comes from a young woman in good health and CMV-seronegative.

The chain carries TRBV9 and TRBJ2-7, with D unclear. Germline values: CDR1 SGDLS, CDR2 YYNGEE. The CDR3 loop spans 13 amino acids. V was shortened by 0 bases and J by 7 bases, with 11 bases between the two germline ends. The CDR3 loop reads CASSVVPLEEQYF. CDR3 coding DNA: TGTGCCAGCAGCGTAGTACCTTTAGAGGAGCAGTACTTC.

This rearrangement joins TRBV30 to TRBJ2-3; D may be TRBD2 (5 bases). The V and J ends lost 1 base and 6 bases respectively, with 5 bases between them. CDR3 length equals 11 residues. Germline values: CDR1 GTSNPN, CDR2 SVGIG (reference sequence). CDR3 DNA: TGTGCCTGGAGTGGAGGGGATACGCAGTATTTT. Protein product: CAWSGGDTQYF.

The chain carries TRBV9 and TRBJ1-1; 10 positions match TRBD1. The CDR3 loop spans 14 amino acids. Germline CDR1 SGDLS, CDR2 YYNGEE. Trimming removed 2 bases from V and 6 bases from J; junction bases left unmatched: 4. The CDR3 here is CASSVGDRGAEAFF. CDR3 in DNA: TGTGCCAGCAGCGTTGGGGACAGGGGAGCTGAAGCTTTCTTT. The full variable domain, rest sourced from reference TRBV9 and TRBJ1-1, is DSGVTQTPKHLITATGQRVTLRCSPRSGDLSVYWYQQSLDQGLQFLIQYYNGEERAKGNILERFSAQQFPDLHSELNLSSLELGDSALYFCASSVGDRGAEAFFGQGTRLTVV.

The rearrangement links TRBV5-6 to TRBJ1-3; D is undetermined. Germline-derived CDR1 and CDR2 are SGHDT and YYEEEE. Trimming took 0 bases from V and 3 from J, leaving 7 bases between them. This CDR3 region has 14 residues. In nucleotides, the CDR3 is TGTGCCAGCAGCTTGGCCAGTCTTGGAAACACCATATATTTT. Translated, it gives CASSLASLGNTIYF.

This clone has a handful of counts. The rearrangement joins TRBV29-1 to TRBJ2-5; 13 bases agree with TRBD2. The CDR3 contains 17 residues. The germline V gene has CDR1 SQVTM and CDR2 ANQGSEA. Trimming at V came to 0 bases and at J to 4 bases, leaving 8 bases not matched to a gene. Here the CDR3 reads CSVEDRTSGSSGETQYF. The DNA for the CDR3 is TGCAGCGTTGAAGATAGGACTAGCGGGAGTTCAGGAGAGACCCAGTACTTC. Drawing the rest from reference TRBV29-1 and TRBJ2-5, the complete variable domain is SAVISQKPSRDICQRGTSLTIQCQVDSQVTMMFWYRQQPGQSLTLIATANQGSEATYESGFVIDKFPISRPNLTFSTLTVSNMSPEDSSIYLCSVEDRTSGSSGETQYFGPGTRLLVL.

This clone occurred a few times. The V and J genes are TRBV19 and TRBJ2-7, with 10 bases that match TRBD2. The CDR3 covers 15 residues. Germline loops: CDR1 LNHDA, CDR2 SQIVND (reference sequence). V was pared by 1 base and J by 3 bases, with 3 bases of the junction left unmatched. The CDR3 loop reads CASSIGTSGLYEQYF. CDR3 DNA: TGTGCCAGTAGTATAGGGACTAGCGGCCTCTACGAGCAGTACTTC.

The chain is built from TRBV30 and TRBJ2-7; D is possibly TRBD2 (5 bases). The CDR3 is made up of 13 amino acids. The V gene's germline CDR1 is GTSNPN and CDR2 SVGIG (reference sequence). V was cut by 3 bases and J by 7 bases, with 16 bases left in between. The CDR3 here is CAWSSPLAGEQYF. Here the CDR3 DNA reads TGTGCCTGGAGCTCCCCCCTTGCGGGTGAGCAGTACTTC.

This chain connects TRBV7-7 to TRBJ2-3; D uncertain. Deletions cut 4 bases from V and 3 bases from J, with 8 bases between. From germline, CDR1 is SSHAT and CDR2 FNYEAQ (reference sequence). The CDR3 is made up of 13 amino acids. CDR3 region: CASSYTKTDTQYF. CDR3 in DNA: TGTGCCAGCAGCTACACTAAGACAGATACGCAGTATTTT.

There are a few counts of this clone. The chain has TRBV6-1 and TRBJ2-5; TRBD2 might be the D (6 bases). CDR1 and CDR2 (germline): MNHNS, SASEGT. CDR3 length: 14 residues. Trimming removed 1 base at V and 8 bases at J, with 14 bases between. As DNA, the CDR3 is TGTGCCAGCAGTGAAGGGAGACTAGTCAAAACCCAGTACTTC. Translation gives CASSEGRLVKTQYF.

CDR3 sequence (DNA): TGTGCCAGCAACGCCGGTGGACAGGGCGATCAGCCCCAGCATTTT. It yields the protein CASNAGGQGDQPQHF. The J gene is TRBJ1-5, the V gene TRBV27, with 8 bases aligning to TRBD1. Germline V CDR1 and CDR2: MNHEY, SMNVEV (reference sequence). Trimming cost V 7 bases and J 5 bases; bases outside gene matches: 10. The CDR3 spans 15 residues.

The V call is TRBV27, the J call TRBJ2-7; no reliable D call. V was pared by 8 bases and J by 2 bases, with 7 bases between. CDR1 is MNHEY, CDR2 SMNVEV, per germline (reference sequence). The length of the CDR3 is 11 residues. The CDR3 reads CASGSTYEQYF. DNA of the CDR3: TGTGCCAGCGGTAGTACCTACGAGCAGTACTTC.

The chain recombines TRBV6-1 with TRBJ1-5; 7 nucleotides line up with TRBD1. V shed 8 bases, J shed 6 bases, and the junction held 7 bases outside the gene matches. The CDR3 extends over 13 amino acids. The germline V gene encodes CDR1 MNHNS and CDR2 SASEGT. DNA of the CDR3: TGTGCCAGCTCGCTACAGGGGACTCAGCCCCAGCATTTT. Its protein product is CASSLQGTQPQHF.

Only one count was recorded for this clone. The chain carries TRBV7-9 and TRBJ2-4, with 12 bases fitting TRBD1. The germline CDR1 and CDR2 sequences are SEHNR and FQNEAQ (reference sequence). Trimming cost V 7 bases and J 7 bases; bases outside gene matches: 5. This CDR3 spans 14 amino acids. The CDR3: CASTPGQGANIQYF. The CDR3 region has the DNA TGTGCCAGCACTCCGGGACAGGGGGCGAACATTCAGTACTTC.

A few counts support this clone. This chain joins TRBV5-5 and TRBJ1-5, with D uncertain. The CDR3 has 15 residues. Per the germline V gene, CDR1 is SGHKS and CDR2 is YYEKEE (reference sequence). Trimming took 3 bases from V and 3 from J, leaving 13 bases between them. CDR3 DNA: TGTGCCAGCAGCTCCGGAGTCGCCTTCAATCAGCCCCAGCATTTT. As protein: CASSSGVAFNQPQHF.

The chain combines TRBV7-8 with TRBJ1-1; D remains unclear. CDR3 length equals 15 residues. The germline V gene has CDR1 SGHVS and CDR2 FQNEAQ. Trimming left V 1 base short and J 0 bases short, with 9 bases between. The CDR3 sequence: CASSLVAALNTEAFF. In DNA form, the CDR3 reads TGTGCCAGCAGCTTAGTTGCGGCGTTGAACACTGAAGCTTTCTTT.

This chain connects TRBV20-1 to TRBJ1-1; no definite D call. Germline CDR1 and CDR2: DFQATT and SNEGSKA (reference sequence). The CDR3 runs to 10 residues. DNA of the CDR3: TGCAGAATGGGGAGCACTGAAGCTTTCTTT. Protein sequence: CRMGSTEAFF.

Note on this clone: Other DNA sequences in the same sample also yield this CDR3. The CDR3 sequence is CASSRGQGNTEAFF. The DNA of the CDR3 is TGTGCCAGCAGCCGCGGACAGGGGAACACTGAAGCTTTCTTT. V is TRBV5-6 and J is TRBJ1-1; 8 bases fit TRBD1. Germline CDR1 is SGHDT and CDR2 is YYEEEE. V dropped 4 bases and J dropped 1; count of bases not matched to a gene: 3. CDR3 length equals 14 residues.

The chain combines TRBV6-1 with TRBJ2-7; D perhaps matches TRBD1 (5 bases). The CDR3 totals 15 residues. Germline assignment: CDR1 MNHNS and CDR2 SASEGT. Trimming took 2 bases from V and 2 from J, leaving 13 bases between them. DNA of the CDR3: TGTGCCAGCAGTGAATGGGCAGGGTCCCCCTACGAGCAGTACTTC. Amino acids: CASSEWAGSPYEQYF.

The CDR3 sequence is CASITGAINYGYTF. Here the CDR3 DNA reads TGTGCCAGCATAACAGGGGCTATCAACTATGGCTACACCTTC. J is TRBJ1-2 and V is TRBV6-1; 7 bases agree with TRBD1. Trimming removed 7 bases from V and 2 bases from J; junction bases left unmatched: 7. The germline gives CDR1 MNHNS, CDR2 SASEGT. The CDR3 contains 14 residues.

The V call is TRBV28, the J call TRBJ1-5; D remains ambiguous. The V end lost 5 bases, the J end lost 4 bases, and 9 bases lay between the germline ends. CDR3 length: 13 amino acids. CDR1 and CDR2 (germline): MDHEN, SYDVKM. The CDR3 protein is CASSQRENQPQHF. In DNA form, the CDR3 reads TGTGCCAGCAGTCAGAGGGAAAATCAGCCCCAGCATTTT.

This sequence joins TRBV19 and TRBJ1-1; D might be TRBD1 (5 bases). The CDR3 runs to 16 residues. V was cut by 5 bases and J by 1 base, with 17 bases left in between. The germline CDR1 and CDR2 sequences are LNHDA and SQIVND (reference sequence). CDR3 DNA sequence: TGTGCCAGTAGTTTCCTTGCCACCGGGGGGAACACTGAAGCTTTCTTT. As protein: CASSFLATGGNTEAFF.

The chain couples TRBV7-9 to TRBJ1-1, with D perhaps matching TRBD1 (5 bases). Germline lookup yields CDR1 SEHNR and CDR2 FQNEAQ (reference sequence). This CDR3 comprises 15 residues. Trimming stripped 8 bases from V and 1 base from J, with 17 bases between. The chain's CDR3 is CASGPVGQPNTEAFF. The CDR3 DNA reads TGTGCCAGCGGGCCGGTTGGACAACCGAACACTGAAGCTTTCTTT. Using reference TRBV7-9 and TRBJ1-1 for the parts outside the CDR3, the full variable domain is DTGVSQNPRHKITKRGQNVTFRCDPISEHNRLYWYRQTLGQGPEFLTYFQNEAQLEKSRLLSDRFSAERPKGSFSTLEIQRTEQGDSAMYLCASGPVGQPNTEAFFGQGTRLTVV.

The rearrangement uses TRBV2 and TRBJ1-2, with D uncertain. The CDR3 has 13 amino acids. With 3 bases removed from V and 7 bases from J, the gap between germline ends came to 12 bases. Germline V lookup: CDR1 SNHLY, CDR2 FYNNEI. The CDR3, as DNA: TGTGCCAGCAGTGAGGAGGGAGTCAGTGGCTACACCTTC. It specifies CASSEEGVSGYTF. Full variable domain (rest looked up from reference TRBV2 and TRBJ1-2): EPEVTQTPSHQVTQMGQEVILRCVPISNHLYFYWYRQILGQKVEFLVSFYNNEISEKSEIFDDQFSVERPDGSNFTLKIRSTKLEDSAMYFCASSEEGVSGYTFGSGTRLTVV.